The entry below gives a single T cell receptor (beta chain) sequence along with its context. Its antigen is currently unknown. This may stem from a read error, because a much larger clone lies one nucleotide away. BIOMED2 TRB-A/B primer pools were used in multiplex TRB PCR. TCRdb re-analysed the multiplex PCR reads in MiXCR, keeping a single row per CDR3 protein. The sample yields about 22,000 distinct CDR3 sequences, under 30% seen once. This sample stems from a study of T and B cells in COVID-19 patients. Blood genomic DNA input for TRB amplification was 250-500 ng. The germline gives CDR1 GTSNPN, CDR2 SVGIG (reference sequence). Trimming shortened V by 5 bases and J by 6 bases, and 13 bases separated the two germline ends. The CDR3 totals 13 residues. Study outcomes and limitations: Patients with COVID-19 reportedly showed strongly skewed T cell receptor beta variable and joining gene usage. The recovered cohort had about 2,300 exclusive TCR clusters, including around 34 low generation probability clusters. Blood from mildly ill patients while symptomatic, and early samples from severe cases, were scarce.

The sample was blood. The J gene is TRBJ1-4, the V gene TRBV30; D gene ambiguous. The sequence came from a human donor who had recovered from COVID-19. Here the CDR3 reads CAWEVKADEKLFF. As DNA, the CDR3 is TGTGCCTGGGAAGTGAAGGCTGATGAAAAACTGTTTTTT.